The entry below describes one T cell receptor (beta chain). The method was immunoSEQ multiplex PCR; TCRdb's version includes in-frame clones alone and lacks a portion of them. This repertoire shows 13,000 to 15,000 clones, 85% found once; its top ten account for roughly 1.4%. V was pared by 5 bases and J by 10 bases, with 23 bases between. The CDR3 extends over 15 amino acids. CDR1 is MNHEY and CDR2 is SVGAGI in the germline V gene. This sample was taken from a study of tumour-infiltrating T cells in Burkitt lymphoma. Study at large: Overall and progression-free survival were predicted by productive clonality.

The origin of this receptor is a human donor with diffuse large B-cell lymphoma. The sequenced sample consisted of tumor tissue. This rearrangement joins TRBV6-5 to TRBJ1-1, with TRBD1 as a possible D gene (5 bases). This CDR3 is CASSGFGTLEGRAFF. In DNA, the CDR3 is TGTGCCAGCAGTGGGTTTGGGACTCTCGAAGGTAGAGCTTTCTTT.